This T cell receptor (beta chain) was sequenced for a study of read filtering for tumor transcriptome and immune sequencing. This clonotype occurred many times. This library used 300 to 450 ng RNA and molecular barcoded adaptors spanning alpha/delta and beta/gamma chains. MiXCR was run by TCRdb on the reads, yielding one entry per CDR3 protein. The sample records tens of thousands of distinct CDR3 sequences, roughly an eighth being singletons. Germline-derived CDR1 and CDR2 are SEHNR and FQNEAQ (reference sequence). Between the trimmed V and J ends, which lost 2 bases and 3 bases, there was a span of 7 bases. The CDR3 consists of 14 residues.

The chain is built from TRBV7-9 and TRBJ2-2; D ambiguous. This TCR derives from a donor aged 40 or older with multiple myeloma. Sequenced input: a population of CD138-negative cells sorted from bone marrow. CDR3 coding DNA: TGTGCCAGCAGCTTAAAGGAGTACACCGGGGAGCTGTTTTTT. This codes for CASSLKEYTGELFF. Supplemented by reference TRBV7-9 and TRBJ2-2, the full variable domain reads DTGVSQNPRHKITKRGQNVTFRCDPISEHNRLYWYRQTLGQGPEFLTYFQNEAQLEKSRLLSDRFSAERPKGSFSTLEIQRTEQGDSAMYLCASSLKEYTGELFFGEGSRLTVL.